The 15 T cell receptor beta chains listed next were all sequenced from one sample in a study of shared clonotypes between healthy human individuals. The data were produced by immunoSEQ multiplex PCR, yet TCRdb's version contains in-frame clones alone and is incomplete. The profile shows some 980,000 clones, approximately 76% of them singletons. Sample: memory CD4+ T cells sorted from blood. The sample's subset: CD45RA-negative fraction. Receptor source: a man between 18 and 29 years old in good health.

This clone was seen a handful of times. The chain employs TRBV6-5 and TRBJ1-5; 8 bases match TRBD1. The trim removed 5 bases at V and 2 bases at J, leaving 5 bases unmatched. The CDR3 spans 15 residues. From germline, CDR1 is MNHEY and CDR2 SVGAGI. For the CDR3, the DNA is TGTGCCAGCAGTCGACAGGGGACGGGCAATCAGCCCCAGCATTTT. Protein: CASSRQGTGNQPQHF.

This chain connects TRBV18 to TRBJ2-7; 11 bases align to TRBD2. The CDR3 covers 15 residues. CDR1 and CDR2 (germline): KGHSH, LQKENI. The V gene end was trimmed by 3 bases and the J gene end by 6 bases; junction bases not matched to a gene: 7. The DNA of the CDR3 is TGTGCCAGCTCACCCTCGACGGGACTAGCGGTCGAGCAGTACTTC. Its translation: CASSPSTGLAVEQYF.

This chain joins TRBV30 and TRBJ2-1; D remains unclear. CDR3 size: 12 residues. V gave up 0 bases and J gave up 7 bases, with 7 bases separating them. Germline CDR1 and CDR2: GTSNPN and SVGIG (reference sequence). The CDR3 spells CAWSVRRNEQFF. The CDR3 DNA follows: TGTGCCTGGAGTGTAAGGCGGAATGAGCAGTTCTTC.

J is TRBJ2-7 and V is TRBV6-4; a possible D gene is TRBD2 (5 bases). The CDR3 is 15 residues long. V lost 6 bases to trimming and J lost 5 bases, with 20 bases between them. CDR1 and CDR2 from the germline V gene are MRHNA and SNTAGT. In DNA form, the CDR3 reads TGTGCCAGCAGGGCGCTATTACGGGGTATACACGAGCAGTACTTC. Its protein product is CASRALLRGIHEQYF.

In this sample, this clone turned up a few times. The genes are TRBV27 and TRBJ1-1; D gene uncertain. The germline V and J ends were trimmed by 6 bases and 0 bases, with 8 bases remaining between them. The CDR3 covers 13 residues. From germline, CDR1 is MNHEY and CDR2 SMNVEV (reference sequence). The CDR3 spells CASRPNMNTEAFF. In DNA, the CDR3 is TGTGCCAGCAGGCCTAACATGAACACTGAAGCTTTCTTT.

Comments on this clone: One junction end disagrees with the germline gene, perhaps due to a read error. The chain carries TRBV5-1 and TRBJ2-7; TRBD2 matches at 7 bases. This CDR3 spans 12 amino acids. Germline V gives CDR1 SGHRS, CDR2 YFSETQ. The CDR3 loop reads CASAPREGTPFF. CDR3 in DNA: TGCGCCAGCGCCCCAAGGGAGGGGACTCCCTTCTTC.

In its sample, this clone was seen a few times. The CDR3 sequence is CASSDGQMNTEAFF. The CDR3 coding sequence is TGTGCCAGCAGTGACGGGCAGATGAACACTGAAGCTTTCTTT. This chain links TRBV25-1 with TRBJ1-1; no clear D gene. The CDR3 length is 14 residues. The germline V gene has CDR1 MGHDK and CDR2 SYGVNS. Trimming stripped 3 bases from V and 0 bases from J, with 8 bases between. The full variable domain, in which reference TRBV25-1 and TRBJ1-1 provide the parts outside the CDR3, is EADIYQTPRYLVIGTGKKITLECSQTMGHDKMYWYQQDPGMELHLIHYSYGVNSTEKGDLSSESTVSRIRTEHFPLTLESARPSHTSQYLCASSDGQMNTEAFFGQGTRLTVV.

The chain combines TRBV28 with TRBJ1-5; 10 bases agree with TRBD1. The J segment lost 7 bases and the V segment lost 7 bases, leaving 10 bases of the junction unmatched. Germline V gene data show CDR1 as MDHEN and CDR2 as SYDVKM. This CDR3 has 15 amino acids. CDR3 amino acids: CASTVGGTGVQPQHF. CDR3 nucleotides: TGTGCCAGCACCGTAGGGGGGACAGGGGTCCAGCCCCAGCATTTT.

V gene TRBV10-1 combines with J gene TRBJ2-1; D is ambiguous. The V and J ends lost 3 bases and 6 bases respectively, with 9 bases between them. In germline, CDR1 is WNHNN, CDR2 SYGVQD (reference sequence). CDR3 length: 13 residues. Here the CDR3 reads CASSENGFNEQFF. CDR3 nucleotide sequence: TGCGCCAGCAGTGAAAATGGTTTCAATGAGCAGTTCTTC.

V and J are TRBV10-1 and TRBJ1-1; D call uncertain. Per the germline V gene, CDR1 is WNHNN and CDR2 is SYGVQD (reference sequence). The CDR3 is made up of 13 amino acids. Trimming stripped 6 bases from V and 1 base from J, with 9 bases between. CDR3: CASRGSANTEAFF. The CDR3 DNA reads TGCGCCAGCAGGGGTTCAGCGAACACTGAAGCTTTCTTT.

This clone showed up just a few times. Other nucleotide sequences in the sample specify the same CDR3. This chain links TRBV5-1 with TRBJ2-4; D is undetermined. V was pared by 0 bases and J by 0 bases, with 10 bases between. There are 16 residues in the CDR3. Germline lookup yields CDR1 SGHRS and CDR2 YFSETQ. CDR3 residues: CASSLEAGLAKNIQYF. The CDR3 DNA reads TGCGCCAGCAGCTTGGAGGCCGGCCTAGCCAAAAACATTCAGTACTTC.

For the CDR3, the DNA is TGCGCCAGCAGCAGCTGGGGGGCGAACACCGGGGAGCTGTTTTTT. Protein product: CASSSWGANTGELFF. The V and J genes are TRBV5-1 and TRBJ2-2; maybe TRBD2 (6 bases). Germline V gene lookup returns CDR1 SGHRS and CDR2 YFSETQ. V lost 4 bases and J lost 0, with 10 bases in between. The CDR3 is 15 residues long.

This clone was observed a handful of times. This CDR3 reads CASSLDVAGANIQYF. The CDR3 DNA is TGCGCCAGCAGCTTGGATGTAGCGGGGGCAAACATTCAGTACTTC. The V and J genes are TRBV5-1 and TRBJ2-4; 9 bases map to TRBD2. Germline values: CDR1 SGHRS, CDR2 YFSETQ. CDR3 length: 15 residues. The trim removed 0 bases at V and 6 bases at J, leaving 4 bases unmatched.

The V call is TRBV28, the J call TRBJ2-5; D uncertain. V was trimmed by 1 base and J by 4 bases, leaving 10 bases between them. CDR3 length: 14 residues. CDR1 MDHEN and CDR2 SYDVKM come from the germline V gene. CDR3 bases: TGTGCCAGCAGTTTATTCGCCAGAGGAGAGACCCAGTACTTC. Protein product: CASSLFARGETQYF.

This sequence joins TRBV5-1 and TRBJ2-2, with 7 bases aligning to TRBD1. This CDR3 is built from 17 residues. Germline V gene data show CDR1 as SGHRS and CDR2 as YFSETQ. J gave up 0 bases and V 3 bases, and 8 bases lay outside the gene matches. CDR3 DNA: TGCGCCAGCAGCTCCTCGGGACAGCTCACGAACACCGGGGAGCTGTTTTTT. This codes for CASSSSGQLTNTGELFF.